This T cell receptor (beta chain) was sequenced for a study of cytomegalovirus exposure and HLA in healthy donors. For the study at large: Early release data held 85 million or so unique TCRs from HLA-typed donors.

This PCR relied on a set of 60 Vbeta primers and 13 Jbeta primers. The assay was immunoSEQ multiplex PCR, and TCRdb's table has in-frame clones only and misses some. Of roughly 88,000 clones listed, over 75% are singletons. This CDR3 has 15 residues. Trimming left V 4 bases short and J 0 bases short, with 9 bases between. Looked up from germline, CDR1 is SGHTA and CDR2 is FQGNSA. This clone was picked up one time. Its antigen remains unknown. Study-level results: Confirmation in vitro established that three CMV-associated chains were specific for CMV antigens. Published work reported that the classifier diagnosed cytomegalovirus status with high specificity and sensitivity.

The chain joins TRBV7-2 to TRBJ1-4; D not certain. The sequence came from a man younger than 45 in good health and CMV-seropositive. The sequencing sample was made of PBMCs. The CDR3 DNA is TGTGCCAGCAGCTCAAAACCAGCAACTAATGAAAAACTGTTTTTT. Translated: CASSSKPATNEKLFF.